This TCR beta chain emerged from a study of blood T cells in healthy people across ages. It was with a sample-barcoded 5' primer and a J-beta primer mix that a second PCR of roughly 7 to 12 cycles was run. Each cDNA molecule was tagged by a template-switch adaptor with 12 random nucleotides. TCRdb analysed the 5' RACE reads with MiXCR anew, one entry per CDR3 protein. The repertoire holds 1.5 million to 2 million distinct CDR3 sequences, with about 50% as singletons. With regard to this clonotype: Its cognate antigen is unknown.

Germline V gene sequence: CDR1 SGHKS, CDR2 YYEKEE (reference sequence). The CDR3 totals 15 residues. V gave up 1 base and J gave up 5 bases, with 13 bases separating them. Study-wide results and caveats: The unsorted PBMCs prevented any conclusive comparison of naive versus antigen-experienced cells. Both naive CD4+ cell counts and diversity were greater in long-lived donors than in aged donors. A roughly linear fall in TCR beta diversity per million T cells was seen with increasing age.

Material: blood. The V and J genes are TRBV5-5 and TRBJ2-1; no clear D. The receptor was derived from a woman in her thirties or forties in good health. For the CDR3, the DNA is TGTGCCAGCAGCTTGTTGGGATCGACCAACAATGAGCAGTTCTTC. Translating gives CASSLLGSTNNEQFF.